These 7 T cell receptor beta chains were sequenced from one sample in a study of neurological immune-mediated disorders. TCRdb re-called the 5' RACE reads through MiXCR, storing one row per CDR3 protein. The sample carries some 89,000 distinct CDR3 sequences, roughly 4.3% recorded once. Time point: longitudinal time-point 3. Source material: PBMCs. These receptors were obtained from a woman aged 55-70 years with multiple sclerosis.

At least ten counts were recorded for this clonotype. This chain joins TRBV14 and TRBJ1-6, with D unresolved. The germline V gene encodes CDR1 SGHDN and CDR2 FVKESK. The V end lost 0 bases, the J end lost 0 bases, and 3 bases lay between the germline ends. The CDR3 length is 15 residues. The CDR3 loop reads CASSQDSSYNSPLHF. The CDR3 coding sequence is TGTGCCAGCAGCCAAGATAGCTCCTATAATTCACCCCTCCACTTT. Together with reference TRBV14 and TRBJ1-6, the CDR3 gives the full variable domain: EAGVTQFPSHSVIEKGQTVTLRCDPISGHDNLYWYRRVMGKEIKFLLHFVKESKQDESGMPNNRFLAERTGGTYSTLKVQPAELEDSGVYFCASSQDSSYNSPLHFGNGTRLTVT.

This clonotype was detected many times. CDR3 loop: CATSRVTSGGDPNEQFF. The CDR3 DNA sequence: TGTGCCACCAGCAGAGTGACTAGCGGGGGGGATCCTAATGAGCAGTTCTTC. The chain links TRBV15 to TRBJ2-1; 14 nucleotides agree with TRBD2. CDR3 length: 17 amino acids. Germline CDR1 LNHNV, CDR2 YYDKDF (reference sequence). J was trimmed by 7 bases and V by 1 base; bases with no gene match: 6.

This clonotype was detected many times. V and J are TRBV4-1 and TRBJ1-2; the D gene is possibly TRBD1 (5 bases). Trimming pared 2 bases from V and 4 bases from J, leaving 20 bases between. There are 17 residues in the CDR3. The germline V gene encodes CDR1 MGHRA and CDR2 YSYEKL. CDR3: CASSQPTPPQGRYGYTF. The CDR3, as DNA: TGCGCCAGCAGCCAACCAACCCCCCCCCAGGGACGCTATGGCTACACCTTC.

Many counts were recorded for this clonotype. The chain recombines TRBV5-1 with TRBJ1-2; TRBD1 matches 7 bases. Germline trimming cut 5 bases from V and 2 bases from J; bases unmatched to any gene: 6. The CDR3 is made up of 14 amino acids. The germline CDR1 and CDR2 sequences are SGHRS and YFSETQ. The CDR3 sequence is CASRPGTVNYGYTF. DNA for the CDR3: TGCGCCAGCAGACCTGGGACAGTAAACTATGGCTACACCTTC.

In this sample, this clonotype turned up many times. The CDR3 reads CASSYSPLRTFGVLTF. The CDR3 DNA reads TGTGCCAGCAGTTACTCTCCATTAAGAACCTTCGGCGTCCTGACTTTC. The V and J genes are TRBV6-5 and TRBJ2-6; D not certain. V was shortened by 0 bases and J by 12 bases, with 18 bases between the two germline ends. This CDR3 region has 16 residues. From germline, CDR1 is MNHEY and CDR2 SVGAGI.

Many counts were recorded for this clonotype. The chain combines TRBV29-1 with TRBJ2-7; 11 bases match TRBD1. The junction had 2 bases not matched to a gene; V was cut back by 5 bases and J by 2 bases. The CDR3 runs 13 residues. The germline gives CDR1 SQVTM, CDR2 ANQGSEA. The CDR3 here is CSVPGQGAYEQYF. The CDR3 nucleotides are TGCAGCGTTCCGGGACAGGGGGCCTACGAGCAGTACTTC.

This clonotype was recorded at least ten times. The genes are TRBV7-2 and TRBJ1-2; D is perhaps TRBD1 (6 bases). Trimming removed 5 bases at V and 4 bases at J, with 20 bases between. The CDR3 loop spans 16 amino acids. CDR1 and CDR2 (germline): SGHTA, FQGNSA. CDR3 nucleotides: TGTGCCAGCAGCCATGTCACAGGGCTCGGGGGCTATGGCTACACCTTC. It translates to CASSHVTGLGGYGYTF.